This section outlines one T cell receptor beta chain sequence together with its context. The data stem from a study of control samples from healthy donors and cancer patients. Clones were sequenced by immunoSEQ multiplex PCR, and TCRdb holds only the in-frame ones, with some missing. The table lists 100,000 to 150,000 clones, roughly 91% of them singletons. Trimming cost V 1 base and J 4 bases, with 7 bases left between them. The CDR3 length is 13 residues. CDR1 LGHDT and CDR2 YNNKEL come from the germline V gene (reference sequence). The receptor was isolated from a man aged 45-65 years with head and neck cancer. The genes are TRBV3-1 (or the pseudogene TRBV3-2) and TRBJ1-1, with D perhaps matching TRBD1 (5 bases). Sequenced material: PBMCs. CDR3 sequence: CASSQAGGTEAFF. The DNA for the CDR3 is TGTGCCAGCAGCCAAGCGGGGGGCACTGAAGCTTTCTTT.